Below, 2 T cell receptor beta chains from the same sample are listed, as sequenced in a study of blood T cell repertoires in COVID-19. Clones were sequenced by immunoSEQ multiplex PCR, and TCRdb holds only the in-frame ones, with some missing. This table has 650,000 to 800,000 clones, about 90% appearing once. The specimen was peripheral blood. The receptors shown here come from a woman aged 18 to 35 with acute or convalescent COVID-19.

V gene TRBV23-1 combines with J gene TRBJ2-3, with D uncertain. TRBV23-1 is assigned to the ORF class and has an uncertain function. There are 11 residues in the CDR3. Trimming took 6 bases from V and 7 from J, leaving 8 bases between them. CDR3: CASSPLYTQYF. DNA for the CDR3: TGCGCCAGCAGCCCTCTTTATACGCAGTATTTT.

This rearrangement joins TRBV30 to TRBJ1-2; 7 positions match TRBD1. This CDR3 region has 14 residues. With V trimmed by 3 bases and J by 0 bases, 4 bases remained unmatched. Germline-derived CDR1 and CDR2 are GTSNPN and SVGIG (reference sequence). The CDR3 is CAWRTGTSNYGYTF. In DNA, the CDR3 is TGTGCCTGGAGGACAGGGACCTCTAACTATGGCTACACCTTC.